This T cell receptor (beta chain) stems from a study of control samples from healthy donors and cancer patients. Only in-frame clones appear in the TCRdb table, and some are missing; sequencing was by immunoSEQ multiplex PCR. Found here are about 140,000 clones, more than 90% of them singletons; the top ten hold approximately 10%. Germline values: CDR1 SEHNR, CDR2 FQNEAQ (reference sequence). The V and J ends lost 5 bases and 4 bases respectively, with 18 bases between them. The CDR3 is made up of 17 amino acids. In this sample, this clone turned up once. The material sequenced was blood. The source of this sequence is a man under 40 in good health. The chain recombines TRBV7-9 with TRBJ2-6; D call uncertain. CDR3 residues: CASSHRPLFGGANVLTF. In DNA, the CDR3 is TGTGCCAGCAGCCACCGGCCCCTGTTTGGCGGGGCCAACGTCCTGACTTTC.